This T cell receptor beta chain is drawn from a study of T-cell reconstitution after alpha-beta-depleted transplantation in children. This clonotype was recorded at least ten times. Preparation of the TCRbeta library involved a method that used unique molecular identifiers. TCRdb re-called the PCR reads with MiXCR, one entry per CDR3 protein. This table holds 300,000 to 400,000 distinct CDR3 sequences, roughly 15% found once. The source was PBMCs, collected from the stem cell graft. The sequence derives from a human donor who donated a stem cell graft to a child with Fanconi anemia.

The CDR3 DNA follows: TGTGCCAGCAGCTTAGGAGTCAGGGCCGTCACAGATACGCAGTATTTT. It yields the protein CASSLGVRAVTDTQYF. The genes are TRBV7-8 and TRBJ2-3; tentatively, D is TRBD1 (5 bases). This CDR3 spans 16 amino acids. CDR1 and CDR2 from the germline V gene are SGHVS and FQNEAQ. V was shortened by 1 base and J by 2 bases, with 13 bases between the two germline ends.